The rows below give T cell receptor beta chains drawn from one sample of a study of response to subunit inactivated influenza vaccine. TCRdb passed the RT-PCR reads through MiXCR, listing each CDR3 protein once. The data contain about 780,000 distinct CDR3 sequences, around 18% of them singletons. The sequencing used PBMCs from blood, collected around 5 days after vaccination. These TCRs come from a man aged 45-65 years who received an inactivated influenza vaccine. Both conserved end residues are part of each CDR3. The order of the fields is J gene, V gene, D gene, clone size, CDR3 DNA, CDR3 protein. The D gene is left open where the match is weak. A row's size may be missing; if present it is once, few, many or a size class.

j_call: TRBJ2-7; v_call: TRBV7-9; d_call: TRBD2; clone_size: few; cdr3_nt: TGTGCCAGCAGCTTAGGGCGGGGGATCTCCTACGAGCAGTACTTC; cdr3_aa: CASSLGRGISYEQYF
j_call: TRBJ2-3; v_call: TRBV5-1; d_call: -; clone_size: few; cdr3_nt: TGCGCCAGCAGCGGCCGGCCCTCTTACCCAGATACGCAGTATTTT; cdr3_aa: CASSGRPSYPDTQYF
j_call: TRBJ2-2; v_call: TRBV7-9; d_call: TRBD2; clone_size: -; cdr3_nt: TGTGCCAGCAGAACTAGCGGAGAGAACACCGGGGAGCTGTTTTTT; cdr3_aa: CASRTSGENTGELFF
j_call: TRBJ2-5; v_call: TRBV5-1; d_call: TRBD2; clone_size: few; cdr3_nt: TGCGCCAGCAGCTTGATGGGGACTACCCCCCAAGAGACCCAGTACTTC; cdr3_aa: CASSLMGTTPQETQYF
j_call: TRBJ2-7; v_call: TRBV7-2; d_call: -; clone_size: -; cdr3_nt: TGTGCCAGCAGCTTAGGTTCCCTGGGGCAGCCCTACGAGCAGTACTTC; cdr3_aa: CASSLGSLGQPYEQYF
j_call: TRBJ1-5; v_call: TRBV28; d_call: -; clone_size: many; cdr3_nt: TGTGCCAGCAGGGACAGACGGTTCAATCAGCCCCAGCATTTT; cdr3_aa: CASRDRRFNQPQHF
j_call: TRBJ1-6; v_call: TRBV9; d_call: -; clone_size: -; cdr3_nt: TGTGCCAGCAGCGTAGCTGGCACTGCTAATTCACCCCTCCACTTT; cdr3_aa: CASSVAGTANSPLHF
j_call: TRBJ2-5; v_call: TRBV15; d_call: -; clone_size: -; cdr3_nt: TGTGCCACCAGCAGTTTCTCCTCATGGGAGACCCAGTACTTC; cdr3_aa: CATSSFSSWETQYF
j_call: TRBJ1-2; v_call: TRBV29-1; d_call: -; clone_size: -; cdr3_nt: TGCAGCGCCGGCCAGAGACAGTCCTATGGCTACACCTTC; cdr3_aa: CSAGQRQSYGYTF
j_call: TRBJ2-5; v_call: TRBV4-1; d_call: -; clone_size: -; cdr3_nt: TGCGCCAGCAGCCAAGAATCAGGCAGGGGAGCCCAGTACTTC; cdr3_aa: CASSQESGRGAQYF
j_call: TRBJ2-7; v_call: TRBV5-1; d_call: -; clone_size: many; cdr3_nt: TGCGCCAGCAGCCCGGATCTCGGCAGGGGAGACTACGAGCAGTACTTC; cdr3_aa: CASSPDLGRGDYEQYF
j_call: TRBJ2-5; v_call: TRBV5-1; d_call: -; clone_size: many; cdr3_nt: TGCGCCAGCAGATCCGGGAGAAGCACGGAGACCCAGTACTTC; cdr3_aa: CASRSGRSTETQYF
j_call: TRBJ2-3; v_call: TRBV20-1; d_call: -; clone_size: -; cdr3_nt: TGCAGTGCTAGAGATATCCGGGCCGGCTCTAGCACAGATACGCAGTATTTT; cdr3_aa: CSARDIRAGSSTDTQYF
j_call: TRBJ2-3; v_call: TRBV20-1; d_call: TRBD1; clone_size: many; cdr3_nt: TGCAGTGCCCGACGGACAGGGATAGTAGATACGCAGTATTTT; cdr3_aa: CSARRTGIVDTQYF
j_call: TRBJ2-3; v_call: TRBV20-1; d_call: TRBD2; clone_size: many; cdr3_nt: TGCAGTGCTCGAACTAGCGGCTACCTCACAGATACGCAGTATTTT; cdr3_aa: CSARTSGYLTDTQYF
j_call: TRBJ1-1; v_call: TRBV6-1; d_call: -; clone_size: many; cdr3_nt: TGTGCCAGCAGAAGACCTCTGATCACTGAAGCTTTCTTT; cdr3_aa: CASRRPLITEAFF
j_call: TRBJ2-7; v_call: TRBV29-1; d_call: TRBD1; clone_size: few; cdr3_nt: TGCAGCGTAGCGGACAGGGGCTACGAGCAGTACTTC; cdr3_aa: CSVADRGYEQYF
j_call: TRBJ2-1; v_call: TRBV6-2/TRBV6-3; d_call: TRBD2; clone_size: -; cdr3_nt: TGTGCCAGCGGACCAAGGACTAGCGGCCACAATGAGCAGTTCTTC; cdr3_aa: CASGPRTSGHNEQFF
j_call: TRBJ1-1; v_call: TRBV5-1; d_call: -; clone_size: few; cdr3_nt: TGCGCCAGCAGCTGGGGAACAGGGACGAACACTGAAGCTTTCTTT; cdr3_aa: CASSWGTGTNTEAFF
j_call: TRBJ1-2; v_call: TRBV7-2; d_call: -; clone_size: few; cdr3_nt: TGTGCCAGCAGCTTATCCACAGGGAACTATGGCTACACCTTC; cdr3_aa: CASSLSTGNYGYTF
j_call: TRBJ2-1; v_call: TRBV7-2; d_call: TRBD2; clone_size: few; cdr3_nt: TGTGCCAGCAGCTTTTGGCGGGGGGTCAACAATGAGCAGTTCTTC; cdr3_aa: CASSFWRGVNNEQFF
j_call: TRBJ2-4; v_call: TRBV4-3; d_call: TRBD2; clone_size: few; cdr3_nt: TGCGCCAGCAGCCAAGATGCTAGCGGGAAGGACATTCAGTACTTC; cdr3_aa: CASSQDASGKDIQYF
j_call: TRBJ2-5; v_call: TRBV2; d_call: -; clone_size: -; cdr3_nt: TGTGCCAGCATTAGGACAGCCCAAGAGACCCAGTACTTC; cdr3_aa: CASIRTAQETQYF
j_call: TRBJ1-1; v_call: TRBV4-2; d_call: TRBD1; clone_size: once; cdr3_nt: TGTGCCAGCAGCCAAGAACTTACAGGGGGTACTAAAGCTTTCTTT; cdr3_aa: CASSQELTGGTKAFF
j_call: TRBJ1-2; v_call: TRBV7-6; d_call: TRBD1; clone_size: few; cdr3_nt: TGTGCCAGCAGCTTTGCGAGCCCGGGACAGGGAAGCTATGGCTACACCTTC; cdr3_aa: CASSFASPGQGSYGYTF
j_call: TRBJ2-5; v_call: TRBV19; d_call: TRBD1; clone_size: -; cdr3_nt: TGTGCCAGTAGCCTGAGGGGGACAGGAGATGAGACCCAGTACTTC; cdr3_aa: CASSLRGTGDETQYF
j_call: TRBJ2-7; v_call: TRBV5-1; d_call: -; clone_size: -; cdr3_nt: TGCGCCAGCAGCTTGGGCAACCAGCGTGCCTACGAGCAGTACTTC; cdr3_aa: CASSLGNQRAYEQYF
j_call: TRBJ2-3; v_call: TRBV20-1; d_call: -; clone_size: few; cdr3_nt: TGCAGTGCTAGAGATCCCCTTACAGGGACGCAGTATTTT; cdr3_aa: CSARDPLTGTQYF